This TCR beta chain emerged from a study of OX40 agonist ivuxolimab in advanced cancers. In the study overall: Ivuxolimab, which targeted the costimulatory receptor OX40 (CD134), was an agonistic, fully human IgG2 monoclonal antibody. Intravenous ivuxolimab was administered to patients every 2 weeks at six dose levels: 0.01, 0.1, 0.3, 1.5, 3 and 10 mg/kg. Of the roughly 52 dose-escalation patients, hepatocellular carcinoma was present in approximately 20, melanoma in approximately 15, renal cell carcinoma in 9 and head and neck cancer in 9. The dose-escalation cohort was roughly 83% male with a mean age of roughly 60 years, ranging from about 20 to 85. Patients were allowed to have had prior anti-PD-1, anti-PD-L1 or anti-CTLA-4 therapy, and 40% to 45% of the dose-escalation patients had been treated with checkpoint inhibitors. Partial responses occurred in three dose-escalation patients: two with cutaneous melanoma and one with hepatocellular carcinoma. The point of sequencing TCRbeta in the periphery was to test whether ivuxolimab changed TCR sequence diversity and drove clonal T-cell expansion. The paper describes the monotherapy dose-escalation part (N ≈ 52 patients) of the phase I trial of ivuxolimab.

The trial excluded patients who had a history of autoimmune disease or who were on systemic immunosuppression. Peripheral blood for TCR sequencing was collected from all dose cohorts at baseline, on cycle 4 day 1, and on cycle 7 day 1. Samples came from an open-label, multicenter, first-in-human phase I dose-escalation trial of ivuxolimab. Adults with locally advanced or metastatic melanoma, renal cell carcinoma, hepatocellular carcinoma or head and neck squamous cell carcinoma were enrolled in the trial. Before TCR sequencing, CD4+ T cells and CD8+ T cells were sorted from peripheral blood as separate populations. For sequencing of the TCRbeta CDR3 region, genomic DNA was extracted from the sorted cells. The immunoSEQ Assay was used to sequence the TCRbeta CDR3 regions. The source is immuneACCESS, and TCRdb retained only in-frame sequences with V and J called. Part of the clones is not carried over; for the studies checked, unresolved V genes explain less than half of this, and the remainder is unexplained. The sample table contains some 75,000 clones; only one count was recorded for roughly 88% of them. The ten largest account for 0.72% of the sample.

V lost 4 bases and J lost 3 bases; the stretch between them is 7 bases long. Measured from the cysteine to the phenylalanine, the CDR3 is 11 residues long. This entry keeps only the CDR3 DNA: 33 bases, framed from base 1. CDR1 and CDR2, looked up from the germline V gene, are SQVTM and ANQGSEA. The paper's findings and limits, for the study overall: At doses of 0.1 to 3.0 mg/kg, clonal expansion of both CD4+ and CD8+ blood T cells was observed from baseline to week 6. Which antigens the clonally expanded peripheral T cells were specific for was not determined. After ivuxolimab, CD8+ T cells had more expanded clones than CD4+ T cells on average. Low levels of normalized T-cell clonal expansion were also seen in some patients who did not respond. In the 0.1-3.0 mg/kg groups, partial responders had among the lowest normalized peripheral clonal expansion, particularly in CD8+ T cells.

Points on this clone: Its antigen is unknown. The sample holds no much larger clone one base away, and base qualities are not on file.

Specimen: CD4+ or CD8+ T cells sorted from blood, collected in a trial of the OX40 agonist ivuxolimab. The receptor chain draws on TRBV29-1 and TRBJ2-7; the D gene remains uncertain. This TCR was recovered from an adult with an advanced solid tumor such as melanoma, head and neck, liver or kidney cancer. The nucleotides read TGCAGCGTTGTTGCAGACTACGAGCAGTACTTC. Its coded protein is CSVVADYEQYF.